What follows are 13 T cell receptor beta chains derived from one specimen sequenced in a study of shared clonotypes between healthy human individuals. Assay used: immunoSEQ multiplex PCR; TCRdb lists only in-frame clones, some missing. The table lists a few million clones, around nine tenths of them singletons. Sequencing input: naive CD4+ T cells sorted from blood. This sample's subset: CD45RA+ positively selected. The receptor source for this set is a man aged 18 to 30 in good health.

V and J are TRBV28 and TRBJ1-5; the D is unclear. The V end was cut by 3 bases, the J end by 2 bases, with 14 bases between. CDR3 length equals 16 residues. The germline CDR1 and CDR2 sequences are MDHEN and SYDVKM. DNA of the CDR3: TGTGCCAGCAGTTTTCTTGGCAAGGGTGGCAATCAGCCCCAGCATTTT. It translates to CASSFLGKGGNQPQHF.

This rearrangement joins TRBV11-2 to TRBJ2-7; TRBD1 matches 7 bases. The CDR3 spans 15 residues. CDR1 and CDR2 (germline): SGHAT, FQNNGV. With 6 bases clipped from V and 4 bases from J, the junction kept 12 bases outside the gene matches. DNA of the CDR3: TGTGCCAGCAGGGCCCCCGGGACAGTCTTTTACGAGCAGTACTTC. It is translated as CASRAPGTVFYEQYF.

The chain uses TRBV29-1 and TRBJ1-1, with 7 nucleotides matching TRBD1. The germline CDR1 and CDR2 sequences are SQVTM and ANQGSEA. This CDR3 comprises 11 residues. V was clipped by 6 bases and J by 10 bases; unmatched bases: 8. CDR3 nucleotide sequence: TGCAGCGTGGGGGAGGGGGCTGCAGCTTTCTTT. It translates to CSVGEGAAAFF.

The chain links TRBV6-1 to TRBJ2-5, with D possibly being TRBD2 (5 bases). V was cut by 3 bases and J by 11 bases, with 10 bases left in between. The V gene's germline CDR1 is MNHNS and CDR2 SASEGT. CDR3 length equals 11 residues. The CDR3 DNA reads as TGTGCCAGCAGTGACTCATGGGAGCAGTACTTC. This codes for CASSDSWEQYF.

V and J are TRBV19 and TRBJ2-3; 15 bases map to TRBD2. With 5 bases clipped from V and 2 bases from J, the junction kept 5 bases outside the gene matches. The CDR3 totals 17 residues. Germline values: CDR1 LNHDA, CDR2 SQIVND (reference sequence). CDR3 in DNA: TGTGCCAGTAGTCTCGGACTAGCGGGAGGGCCCACAGATACGCAGTATTTT. Translating gives CASSLGLAGGPTDTQYF.

This chain uses TRBV27 with TRBJ1-2; D is unresolved. Germline V CDR1 and CDR2: MNHEY, SMNVEV (reference sequence). Trimming cost V 6 bases and J 4 bases, with 15 bases left between them. This CDR3 contains 14 residues. The CDR3 DNA reads TGTGCCAGCAGCTCGTACCTTGACGGCTATGGCTACACCTTC. Translated: CASSSYLDGYGYTF.

This chain connects TRBV6-1 to TRBJ2-4, with D possibly TRBD1 on 6 matching bases. V lost 1 base, J lost 0 bases, and 13 bases lay in between. The germline V gene encodes CDR1 MNHNS and CDR2 SASEGT. The CDR3 runs 17 residues. The CDR3 protein is CASSEVRGILAKNIQYF. The CDR3 DNA follows: TGTGCCAGCAGTGAAGTCAGGGGTATTCTAGCCAAAAACATTCAGTACTTC.

The gene calls are TRBV30 and TRBJ2-1, with TRBD2 identical over 10 bases. The junction had 7 bases not matched to a gene; V was cut back by 5 bases and J by 3 bases. The germline V gene has CDR1 GTSNPN and CDR2 SVGIG (reference sequence). The CDR3 extends over 15 amino acids. CDR3 sequence reads: CAWLAGEGLYNEQFF. Here the CDR3 DNA reads TGTGCCTGGCTAGCGGGAGAGGGGCTCTACAATGAGCAGTTCTTC.

With regard to this clone: The same CDR3 arises from other DNA sequences in this sample as well. The rearrangement uses TRBV6-5 and TRBJ1-4; no reliable D call. Germline CDR1 and CDR2: MNHEY and SVGAGI. V was pared by 4 bases and J by 4 bases, with 10 bases between. The CDR3 consists of 14 residues. CDR3 region: CASSSGRINEKLFF. The CDR3 DNA reads as TGTGCCAGCAGTTCCGGCAGGATTAATGAAAAACTGTTTTTT.

On this clone: This specimen includes other DNA sequences encoding the same CDR3. The V call is TRBV5-1, the J call TRBJ1-2; 9 nucleotides align to TRBD1. Germline CDR1 SGHRS, CDR2 YFSETQ. The J segment lost 5 bases and the V segment lost 0 bases, leaving 2 bases of the junction unmatched. CDR3 length: 14 amino acids. The CDR3 sequence is CASSLGTGVYGYTF. The CDR3, as DNA: TGCGCCAGCAGCTTGGGGACAGGGGTTTATGGCTACACCTTC.

Remarks on this clone: Other nucleotide sequences from this sample produce the same CDR3. The chain has TRBV2 and TRBJ2-2; D is unclear. V was clipped by 7 bases and J by 4 bases, with 4 bases between them. The CDR3 has 11 residues. CDR1 and CDR2 (germline): SNHLY, FYNNEI. The CDR3 loop is CASTRTGELFF. The CDR3 bases are TGTGCCAGCACACGCACCGGGGAGCTGTTTTTT.

The chain combines TRBV7-2 with TRBJ2-3; perhaps TRBD1 as D (6 bases). V dropped 6 bases and J dropped 2 bases, with 15 bases sitting between them. The germline V gene encodes CDR1 SGHTA and CDR2 FQGNSA. The CDR3 runs 15 residues. This chain's CDR3 is CASSDRGHYTDTQYF. The CDR3 nucleotides read TGTGCCAGCAGTGACCGGGGACATTACACAGATACGCAGTATTTT.

The sample holds a few counts of this clone. The chain has TRBV19 and TRBJ1-1; TRBD1 aligns across 10 bases. There are 16 residues in the CDR3. Germline V gene sequence: CDR1 LNHDA, CDR2 SQIVND (reference sequence). V lost 10 bases and J lost 3; bases outside the gene matches: 14. The DNA of the CDR3 is TGTGCCACCCGACAGGGGGCAGGGATCGGATACACTGAAGCTTTCTTT. This codes for CATRQGAGIGYTEAFF.